This T cell receptor (beta chain) was sequenced for a study of cytomegalovirus exposure and HLA in healthy donors (dated by TCRdb to the late 2010s). Some background on the complete study: An earlier analysis of 550 to 700 of the donors reported 276 Gb of sequence data and 117 million unique TCR beta sequences from roughly 200 million T cells. Genome-wide SNP genotypes for about 65% of the 666 donors were used in a later genetic analysis, which treated that subset as a discovery cohort. Rather than drawing on any new phenotypic data, the later analysis identified candidate immune exposures from TCR beta sequences and the way those sequences occurred across donors. An early release that covered 640 HLA-typed donors contained approximately 300 gigabases of sequencing data and 65 million to 100 million unique TCR sequences. Class I and class II HLA loci were covered by the typing at four-digit resolution. In an earlier analysis of 500 to 650 of the donors, high-throughput TCR beta sequencing was used to judge whether each TCR beta V gene segment behaved as functional or pseudogenic. Donor age, sex, ethnicity and CMV serostatus were compiled together with the repertoire data. Among several hundred genotyped donors of the cohort, an average of about 240,000 unique TCR beta nucleotide sequences was sequenced per donor, of which approximately 19% were non-productive. The number of typed donors differed by locus: about 629-630 for A, B, C, DRB1 and DQB1; 522 for DQA1; 606 for DPA1; and some 470 for DPB1. Because of strong linkage in the cohort, five DR-DQ haplotypes were treated as single units for association and clustering. Along with the roughly 670-subject first cohort, a separate validation cohort of more than 90 different subjects was used. In a later analysis, previously published TCR beta repertoires from fewer than 750 donors were re-analyzed and high-resolution HLA genotyping was added so that TCR occurrence patterns could be studied. Every repertoire in the discovery cohort had been generated on one and the same sequencing platform. The study aimed to test whether signatures of past pathogen exposure could be identified by cataloging public T cell receptors. The study used immunosequencing to profile the T cell repertoires of about 670 subjects and linked those repertoires to cytomegalovirus serostatus. High-throughput TCR immunosequencing, statistical association of individual TCRs with disease status, and machine learning were combined to predict cytomegalovirus infection status. Of the 350 to 400 genotyped donors, around 81% fell in the genetic ancestry cluster associated with self-reported Caucasian donors. The full study reports these points: Because counts were too low, 15 to 20 rarely observed V segments, including chromosome 9 orphons, were left out of the earlier analysis of 587 of the donors. In a later analysis, most CMV-associated TCR beta chains were found to appear HLA-restricted, with HLA associations seemingly driven largely by CMV exposure. In a later analysis, TCR association rates were found to vary across HLA loci, with the most associated TCRs seen for DRB1 alleles and the fewest for HLA-C alleles. Across donors, most TCR sequences were observed very rarely, whereas some public TCRs were present in many individuals. HLA typing was unavailable for some donors at each locus, so association tests used only the typed subset. A further reported finding was that TCR beta sequences accurately predicted the HLA-A and HLA-B alleles for most subjects in the first cohort. The study gave a list of 150 to 200 TCR beta chains associated with cytomegalovirus. An association between a missense DCLRE1C variant and V-gene and J-gene trimming of TCR beta chains was found in a later genetic analysis and replicated in an independent cohort. At a false discovery rate of 0.05, a later analysis linked under 20,000 TCR beta sequences to specific HLA alleles. The 87-base-pair reads could not distinguish some IMGT-functional V segments, including TRBV6-2 and TRBV6-3, so those segments were excluded. Compared with the approximately 600-donor mean, donors in an Asian-associated ancestry cluster had fewer N-insertions in productive TCRs, according to a later genetic analysis. Assigning TCR associations to individual alleles was difficult when HLA alleles, especially DR and DQ, strongly co-occurred. In vitro tests confirmed that a few of the cytomegalovirus-associated TCR beta chains recognize cytomegalovirus antigens. The authors suggested that the approach could potentially be extended to other disease states and immunological phenotypes. Several of the top co-occurrence clusters appeared to be linked to parvovirus B19, influenza, CMV and Epstein-Barr virus, according to a later analysis. Linkage disequilibrium might explain the correlated functional status among segregating V segments, but an unknown experimental factor could not be excluded. In a later analysis, HLA-associated TCR beta chains showed more clonal expansion and lower generation probabilities than non-associated chains that were equally common. The classifier was reported to diagnose cytomegalovirus status with high specificity and sensitivity in both the original cohort and the validation cohort. Broadly in line with IMGT annotations, most TCR beta V segments showed up in productive rearrangements about 90% or about 30% of the time in an earlier analysis of several hundred of the donors. Only TCR beta chains were sequenced in this cohort, and the absence of alpha or paired-chain data limited detectable features. A cluster of highly shared sequence variants was judged likely to be a technical artifact of the sequencing pipeline. Roughly uniform sequencing depth across donors was assumed in presence/absence analyses, although this assumption may not hold. For the cohort, immune exposure information was limited to CMV serostatus.

Libraries came from the immunoSEQ multiplex PCR assay. The multiplex PCR relied on a mix of 60 forward primers for TCR Vbeta segments and 13 reverse primers for TCR Jbeta segments. The CDR3 region of rearranged TCR beta genes was amplified from genomic DNA with a multiplex PCR assay. The Illumina HiSeq System was used to sequence the amplified TCR beta libraries as 87-base-pair reads. On the authors' methods: In a later analysis, tens of millions of unique TCR beta chains were counted across the 650 to 700 repertoires, and roughly 11 million of these chains were shared by at least two donors. Raw reads were error-corrected and collapsed into unique sequences with a nearest-neighbor algorithm that merged closely related sequences to remove PCR and sequencing errors. CDR3 sequences were aligned to IMGT reference sequences to assign V, D and J gene segments. For a sequence to be retained, at least a six-nucleotide match to both a V gene segment and a J gene segment was required. A rearrangement was called productive if the CDR3 had no stop codons and remained in frame with V and J, and every other rearrangement was called non-productive. CDR3 was defined according to IMGT convention as the region running from the second conserved V-encoded cysteine to the conserved J-encoded phenylalanine. The earlier analysis of about 560 of the donors excluded any sequence lacking an unambiguous match to a single V gene segment. In an earlier analysis of 587 of the donors, V segments were called functional above 56.7% productive rearrangements and were called segregating when the between-donor standard deviation exceeded 5%. To diagnose cytomegalovirus status from the catalog of TCR beta chain sequences, a statistical classification framework was built. In a later analysis, V and J genes were assigned by comparing TCR nucleotide sequences against IMGT/GENE-DB human TR gene sequences. A later analysis assigned CDR3 sequences and most-parsimonious VDJ recombination scenarios with the TCRdist pipeline. A later analysis defined each TCR beta chain by its CDR3 amino acid sequence plus V-gene family, and excluded reads lacking a unique V-gene family. To address suspected cross-contamination and a sequencing artifact, a later analysis removed approximately 590 highly shared, low-generation-probability nucleotide sequences. In a later analysis, a clonal expansion index for each public chain was calculated from normalized within-repertoire ranks of inferred template counts. Generation probabilities in a later analysis came from a VDJ recombination model fitted to out-of-frame rearrangements, and those results were checked against IGoR. A later analysis scored TCR-TCR, TCR-HLA and TCR-CMV co-occurrence with hypergeometric tests, applying a repertoire-size bias correction to TCR pairs. A later analysis estimated false discovery rates by permuting HLA or CMV assignments 20 times. In a later analysis, co-occurring TCRs were grouped with DBSCAN, and TCRdist sequence similarity was added when clustering was performed within HLA-allele-positive subsets. For co-occurrence clustering, repertoires with fewer than 30,000 or more than 120,000 public chains were excluded, along with several repertoires with anomalous nucleotide sharing. TCRdb re-hosts the immuneACCESS table, in-frame sequences only. Its copies lack some clones; in the studies checked, an unresolved V gene accounts for under half of them, and the cause for the rest is not known. V and J calls plus clone size are reproduced from that table; the DNA served to infer D and trimming. The sample profile shows approximately 150,000 clones; 80% to 85% of them were found once. Clones ranked in the top ten supply 2.5% of the sample.

The cohort was made up of roughly 670 healthy bone marrow donors. Cohort members were all nominally healthy when sampled, although unrecorded immune exposures were likely present. The donor was CMV seronegative and belonged to the group of several hundred seronegative cohort members. A peripheral blood sample was provided by each donor, and peripheral blood mononuclear cells were used for TCR beta sequencing. Genomic DNA was extracted from the blood cell samples with the Qiagen DNeasy Blood Extraction Kit. A note on this clone: Which antigen it targets is not known. No qualities accompany the bases; no much larger clone lies one base away.

Including the terminal cysteine and phenylalanine, the CDR3 comprises 14 residues. Only CDR3 DNA remains: 42 bases, in frame from the first base. The germline V gene sets CDR1 to MRHNA and CDR2 to SNTAGT. Trimming removed 6 bases from V and 2 bases from J, leaving 10 bases between the germline ends. This receptor was taken from a boy aged 2 to 10 in good health and CMV-seronegative. The chain couples TRBV6-4 to TRBJ2-2; the D gene is possibly TRBD1, with 6 bases matching. Sequencing was done on a sample of PBMCs. The nucleotides read TGTGCCAGCAGCGCACAGGGAAACACCGGGGAGCTGTTTTTT. Translated, it reads CASSAQGNTGELFF.